These 29 T cell receptor beta chains were all obtained from the same sample, sequenced in a study of T-cell reconstitution after alpha-beta-depleted transplantation in children. Using unique molecular identifiers, the investigators prepared the TCRbeta library. TCRdb called the PCR reads again in MiXCR, with one record for every CDR3 protein. This table holds hundreds of thousands of distinct CDR3 sequences, about 16% found once. The starting material was PBMCs, mostly from graft donor cells, obtained 360 days after TCRalphabeta/CD19-depleted stem cell transplant. The receptors were gathered from a male patient under 10 years old who had a stem cell transplant for acute lymphoblastic leukemia, so the T cells may come from the graft donor.

The sample holds a few counts of this clonotype. The junction and the germline gene differ at one end; a read error may be behind it. The chain carries TRBV10-3 and TRBJ2-7; D gene unclear. Germline assignment: CDR1 ENHRY and CDR2 SYGVKD. CDR3 length: 13 residues. Here the CDR3 reads CAISELAFGEQYF. CDR3 DNA: TGTGCCATCAGCGAGTTGGCATTTGGGGAGCAGTACTTC.

This clonotype was observed a handful of times. J is TRBJ2-5 and V is TRBV3-1; no firm D call. CDR1 is LGHDT and CDR2 is YNNKEL in the germline V gene (reference sequence). V shed 2 bases and J shed 5 bases, with 9 bases lying between them. CDR3 length equals 13 residues. The CDR3 bases are TGTGCCAGCAGCCAACTGAGGCAGGAGACCCAGTACTTC. Translation gives CASSQLRQETQYF.

This clonotype was seen at least ten times. The chain joins TRBV12-3 or TRBV12-4 to TRBJ2-5, with 7 bases aligning to TRBD2. Losses at the gene ends were 1 base for V and 0 bases for J; bases not matched to a gene: 2. CDR3 length equals 15 residues. Written as DNA, the CDR3 is TGTGCCAGCAGTTTAGACGGACTAGACCAAGAGACCCAGTACTTC. Its translation: CASSLDGLDQETQYF.

The chain is built from TRBV7-2 and TRBJ2-1; possible D gene TRBD2, 6 bases. Per the germline V gene, CDR1 is SGHTA and CDR2 is FQGNSA. The length of the CDR3 is 18 residues. V was clipped by 2 bases and J by 2 bases, with 19 bases between them. Here the CDR3 DNA reads TGTGCCAGCAGCTTACTCTCAACTAGCCGGTCCGCCTACAATGAGCAGTTCTTC. Protein: CASSLLSTSRSAYNEQFF.

The chain uses TRBV5-6 and TRBJ2-7; TRBD2 is a possible D gene (5 bases). The V gene's germline CDR1 is SGHDT and CDR2 YYEEEE. The V end lost 2 bases, the J end lost 1 base, and 7 bases lay between the germline ends. The CDR3 totals 13 residues. This CDR3 reads CASSFRGSYEQYF. The DNA for the CDR3 is TGTGCCAGCAGCTTTCGGGGATCCTACGAGCAGTACTTC.

This clonotype was counted ten times or more. The V gene is TRBV4-3, the J gene TRBJ2-7; D gene ambiguous. V was pared by 1 base and J by 1 base, with 5 bases between. The germline V gene encodes CDR1 LGHNA and CDR2 YSLEER. There are 13 residues in the CDR3. Written as DNA, the CDR3 is TGCGCCAGCAGCCAAGCGGAGTCCTACGAGCAGTACTTC. It translates to CASSQAESYEQYF.

This clonotype was seen a handful of times. One end of the junction does not line up with germline, which may come from a read error. This rearrangement joins TRBV12-5 to TRBJ2-1; 15 bases align to TRBD2. The CDR3 is 18 residues long. The germline gives CDR1 LGHNT, CDR2 FRNRAP. The DNA of the CDR3 is TGTGCTAGTGGCTTGGGACTAGCGGGAGGTAGGACCTACAATGAGCAGTTCTTC. Translating it yields CASGLGLAGGRTYNEQFF.

This rearrangement joins TRBV3-1 to TRBJ2-6; TRBD2 is a possible D gene (6 bases). Germline values: CDR1 LGHDT, CDR2 YNNKEL (reference sequence). The CDR3 is 16 amino acids. V was pared by 4 bases and J by 2 bases, with 12 bases between. DNA for the CDR3: TGTGCCAGCAGCCTGGAGGGGATGGCTGGGGCCAACGTCCTGACTTTC. The encoded protein is CASSLEGMAGANVLTF.

This clonotype was counted only a few times. This chain connects TRBV9 to TRBJ1-3; a possible D gene is TRBD1 (5 bases). The CDR3 has 16 residues. Trimming took 0 bases from V and 0 from J, leaving 10 bases between them. The germline V gene encodes CDR1 SGDLS and CDR2 YYNGEE. The CDR3 loop is CASSVGAGSSGNTIYF. In DNA, the CDR3 is TGTGCCAGCAGCGTAGGGGCAGGGAGCTCTGGAAACACCATATATTTT. Combining the CDR3 with reference TRBV9 and TRBJ1-3 gives the whole variable domain DSGVTQTPKHLITATGQRVTLRCSPRSGDLSVYWYQQSLDQGLQFLIQYYNGEERAKGNILERFSAQQFPDLHSELNLSSLELGDSALYFCASSVGAGSSGNTIYFGEGSWLTVV.

The rearrangement links TRBV7-6 to TRBJ1-2, with unresolved D. The CDR3 covers 14 residues. The germline V gene has CDR1 SGHVS and CDR2 FNYEAQ. V was shortened by 5 bases and J by 3 bases, with 13 bases between the two germline ends. CDR3 in amino acids: CASSPRGEYYGYTF. CDR3 DNA: TGTGCCAGCAGCCCTCGGGGAGAGTACTATGGCTACACCTTC.

This chain uses TRBV4-1 with TRBJ2-2; D not resolved. V was trimmed by 0 bases and J by 6 bases, leaving 14 bases between them. Germline loops: CDR1 MGHRA, CDR2 YSYEKL. The CDR3 extends over 16 amino acids. As DNA, the CDR3 is TGCGCCAGCAGCCAAGAGCCCCTTAGCTGGGCCGGGGAGCTGTTTTTT. Its translation is CASSQEPLSWAGELFF.

In this sample, this clonotype turned up a few times. The rearrangement links TRBV6-4 to TRBJ2-2; tentatively, D is TRBD2 (5 bases). V gave up 4 bases and J gave up 4 bases, with 10 bases separating them. Looked up from germline, CDR1 is MRHNA and CDR2 is SNTAGT. The CDR3 is made up of 14 amino acids. In DNA, the CDR3 is TGTGCCAGCAGTGTTGACTACCCCACCGGGGAGCTGTTTTTT. Translated: CASSVDYPTGELFF.

The chain has TRBV12-3 or TRBV12-4 and TRBJ2-1; 8 bases fit TRBD1. Germline trimming cut 7 bases from V and 6 bases from J; bases unmatched to any gene: 11. The CDR3 extends over 15 amino acids. DNA of the CDR3: TGTGCCAGCATTCCCGACAGGGGTGAAAGCAATGAGCAGTTCTTC. Encoded protein: CASIPDRGESNEQFF.

The V and J genes are TRBV30 and TRBJ2-7, with D unclear. CDR3 length: 13 amino acids. V lost 4 bases, J lost 3 bases, and 13 bases lay in between. Germline V gives CDR1 GTSNPN, CDR2 SVGIG (reference sequence). In nucleotides, the CDR3 is TGTGCCTGGAACAGCCCCCCGAACTACGAGCAGTACTTC. Its translation is CAWNSPPNYEQYF. The entire variable domain, with the rest obtained from reference TRBV30 and TRBJ2-7, is as follows: SQTIHQWPATLVQPVGSPLSLECTVEGTSNPNLYWYRQAAGRGLQLLFYSVGIGQISSEVPQNLSASRPQDRQFILSSKKLLLSDSGFYLCAWNSPPNYEQYFGPGTRLTVT.

This sequence joins TRBV5-6 and TRBJ2-7; D ambiguous. V was trimmed by 2 bases and J by 1 base, leaving 10 bases between them. The V gene's germline CDR1 is SGHDT and CDR2 YYEEEE. The CDR3 is made up of 14 amino acids. This CDR3 reads CASSFRSSSYEQYF. The CDR3 DNA reads as TGTGCCAGCAGCTTCCGAAGCTCATCCTACGAGCAGTACTTC.

This clonotype showed up many times. V is TRBV27 and J is TRBJ2-3; weak D call: TRBD2 (5 bases). The germline V gene encodes CDR1 MNHEY and CDR2 SMNVEV (reference sequence). The CDR3 totals 14 residues. Trimming removed 8 bases from V and 4 bases from J, with 16 bases in between. CDR3 in amino acids: CASSRTGWADTQYF. The CDR3 nucleotides are TGTGCCAGCTCCCGGACTGGCTGGGCAGATACGCAGTATTTT.

The chain couples TRBV6-4 to TRBJ2-2; possible D gene TRBD2, 5 bases. V was shortened by 10 bases and J by 0 bases, with 9 bases between the two germline ends. The CDR3 covers 13 residues. Germline V gene data show CDR1 as MRHNA and CDR2 as SNTAGT. CDR3: CATRETNTGELFF. In DNA, the CDR3 is TGTGCCACCCGGGAAACGAACACCGGGGAGCTGTTTTTT.

This clonotype was counted a few times. This chain joins TRBV21-1 and TRBJ2-1; TRBD2 was called by the table and not checked on the DNA. TRBV21-1 is a pseudogene segment. The CDR3 has 19 residues. Written as DNA, the CDR3 is TGTGCCAGCACCGTACTAGCGGGAGATGGATTTGGCCCATGCAATGAGCAGTTCTTC. Its protein product is CASTVLAGDGFGPCNEQFF.

The V call is TRBV6-2 or TRBV6-3, the J call TRBJ2-5, with D hard to call. This CDR3 has 17 residues. The germline V gene encodes CDR1 MNHEY and CDR2 SVGEGT. Deletions cut 2 bases from V and 3 bases from J, with 19 bases between. Here the CDR3 reads CASSYAARARGKETQYF. The CDR3 nucleotides read TGTGCCAGCAGTTACGCCGCCCGGGCTAGAGGTAAAGAGACCCAGTACTTC.

At least ten counts were recorded for this clonotype. The DNA for the CDR3 is TGTGCCAGCAGCTTAGGGGTATCCTACAATGAGCAGTTCTTC. This codes for CASSLGVSYNEQFF. V and J are TRBV7-3 and TRBJ2-1; D is unresolved. The CDR3 sequence is 14 residues long. CDR1 is SGHTA and CDR2 is FQGTGA in the germline V gene. The ends were cut back, 2 bases at V and 1 base at J, with 6 bases in the middle.

This sequence joins TRBV4-3 and TRBJ2-5, with D perhaps TRBD2 (6 bases). The CDR3 is 12 amino acids. Germline V gene sequence: CDR1 LGHNA, CDR2 YSLEER. The ends were cut back, 7 bases at V and 11 bases at J, with 17 bases in the middle. CDR3: CASIPGLGRQYF. The CDR3 DNA reads TGCGCCAGCATTCCCGGGCTAGGGAGGCAGTACTTC.

This chain uses TRBV20-1 with TRBJ2-1; the D gene is possibly TRBD1 (5 bases). CDR1 is DFQATT and CDR2 is SNEGSKA in the germline V gene (reference sequence). V was trimmed by 6 bases and J by 4 bases, leaving 7 bases between them. This CDR3 comprises 11 residues. CDR3 bases: TGCAGTGCGAGACAGTACAATGAGCAGTTCTTC. This encodes CSARQYNEQFF.

This clonotype was counted only a few times. The genes are TRBV12-3 or TRBV12-4 and TRBJ2-3, with D hard to call. This CDR3 contains 13 residues. V lost 2 bases and J 4 bases, leaving 7 bases between the germline ends. The CDR3 DNA reads as TGTGCCAGCAGTTTACCTCACTCAGATACGCAGTATTTT. This sequence encodes CASSLPHSDTQYF.

A few counts support this clonotype. V usage is TRBV4-1 and J usage is TRBJ2-7; D is perhaps TRBD1 or TRBD2 (5 bases each). This CDR3 has 16 amino acids. Germline V CDR1 and CDR2: MGHRA, YSYEKL. Trimming took 0 bases from V and 2 from J, leaving 14 bases between them. The chain's CDR3 is CASSQDLRDLPYEQYF. In nucleotides, the CDR3 is TGCGCCAGCAGCCAAGACCTCAGGGACCTACCCTACGAGCAGTACTTC.

J is TRBJ1-5 and V is TRBV4-1, with D perhaps TRBD1 (5 bases). The CDR3 totals 17 residues. CDR1 and CDR2 from the germline V gene are MGHRA and YSYEKL. Trimming pared 1 base from V and 2 bases from J, leaving 15 bases between. As DNA, the CDR3 is TGCGCCAGCAGCCAAGGCCCTTTCGGGGGAGGCAATCAGCCCCAGCATTTT. Its translation: CASSQGPFGGGNQPQHF.

This clonotype was counted many times. V gene TRBV4-1 combines with J gene TRBJ2-2; D is undetermined. Looked up from germline, CDR1 is MGHRA and CDR2 is YSYEKL. The CDR3 consists of 13 residues. Between the trimmed V and J ends, which lost 5 bases and 6 bases, there was a span of 10 bases. Written as DNA, the CDR3 is TGCGCCAGCAGCGGCCATTTCCCCGGGGAGCTGTTTTTT. Translated, it gives CASSGHFPGELFF.

This clonotype was seen only a few times. The CDR3 region is CASSLGRTTYNEQFF. The CDR3 DNA reads as TGTGCCAGCAGCTTAGGAAGGACTACCTACAATGAGCAGTTCTTC. This chain joins TRBV7-6 and TRBJ2-1; D may be TRBD2 (6 bases). Deletions cut 1 base from V and 2 bases from J, with 9 bases between. CDR3 length: 15 residues. Germline CDR1 and CDR2: SGHVS and FNYEAQ.

The J gene is TRBJ1-1, the V gene TRBV4-1; D possibly corresponds to TRBD1 (5 bases). The CDR3 is 13 residues long. Between the trimmed V and J ends, which lost 4 bases and 3 bases, there was a span of 9 bases. Germline CDR1 reads MGHRA; CDR2 reads YSYEKL. The chain's CDR3 is CASSPRDYTEAFF. The DNA for the CDR3 is TGCGCCAGCAGCCCCAGGGATTACACTGAAGCTTTCTTT.

This clonotype was picked up many times. The genes are TRBV12-3 or TRBV12-4 and TRBJ1-1; 7 bases map to TRBD1. V lost 6 bases, J lost 0 bases, and 4 bases stayed unmatched. This CDR3 is built from 14 residues. The CDR3 nucleotides are TGTGCCAGCAGCCCACAGGGGATGAACACTGAAGCTTTCTTT. Residues: CASSPQGMNTEAFF.